Presented here are 14 T cell receptor beta chains from one specimen sequenced in a study of T cell responses to AZD1222 COVID-19 vaccine. Data came from immunoSEQ multiplex PCR; TCRdb stores just in-frame clones and leaves some out. The profile covers more than 100,000 clones, with more than 75% appearing a single time and 1.2% taken by the ten largest. Specimen: peripheral blood, collected on day 0 of AZD1222 vaccination. The receptors derive from an adult in good health.

The genes are TRBV6-1 and TRBJ2-3, with unresolved D. Germline CDR1 is MNHNS and CDR2 is SASEGT. CDR3 length: 12 residues. Trimming pared 0 bases from V and 3 bases from J, leaving 1 base between. CDR3 region: CASSEATDTQYF. For the CDR3, the DNA is TGTGCCAGCAGTGAAGCGACAGATACGCAGTATTTT.

The chain couples TRBV7-2 to TRBJ2-7; possible D gene TRBD1, 5 bases. Germline CDR1 is SGHTA and CDR2 is FQGNSA. The CDR3 covers 15 residues. Trimming shortened V by 2 bases and J by 6 bases, and 17 bases separated the two germline ends. The CDR3 sequence is CASSLQGRVGGEQYF. The CDR3 DNA sequence: TGTGCCAGCAGCTTACAGGGCCGGGTGGGCGGCGAGCAGTACTTC.

This chain joins TRBV9 and TRBJ2-1, with 10 bases aligning to TRBD2. The germline gives CDR1 SGDLS, CDR2 YYNGEE. V shed 2 bases and J 3 bases; nucleotides not matched to a gene: 5. This CDR3 comprises 16 residues. The CDR3, as DNA: TGTGCCAGCAGCGTCGAGCGGGGGGGGCTCTACAATGAGCAGTTCTTC. Residues: CASSVERGGLYNEQFF.

The chain links TRBV5-1 to TRBJ2-1; D remains ambiguous. The V gene lost 0 bases and the J gene lost 3 bases, with 4 bases spanning the gap. CDR1 is SGHRS, CDR2 YFSETQ, per germline. There are 13 residues in the CDR3. The CDR3 region has the DNA TGCGCCAGCAGCTTGGACAGCTACAATGAGCAGTTCTTC. Protein: CASSLDSYNEQFF. Filled out from reference TRBV5-1 and TRBJ2-1, the complete variable domain reads KAGVTQTPRYLIKTRGQQVTLSCSPISGHRSVSWYQQTPGQGLQFLFEYFSETQRNKGNFPGRFSGRQFSNSRSEMNVSTLELGDSALYLCASSLDSYNEQFFGPGTRLTVL.

The rearrangement joins TRBV24-1 to TRBJ2-1; TRBD1 might be the D (6 bases). Looked up from germline, CDR1 is KGHDR and CDR2 is SFDVKD. V lost 5 bases and J 3 bases, leaving 13 bases between the germline ends. The CDR3 has 15 residues. In DNA form, the CDR3 reads TGTGCCACCAGTGGGGAAGGGGGTAGCTACAATGAGCAGTTCTTC. This gives the protein CATSGEGGSYNEQFF.

This chain links TRBV5-4 with TRBJ2-5; 7 bases match TRBD1. The CDR3 spans 15 residues. J lost 1 base, V lost 4 bases, and 7 bases had no gene match. In germline, CDR1 is SGHNT, CDR2 YYREEE (reference sequence). As DNA, the CDR3 is TGTGCCAGCAGCCCGACCTGGACAGGCCAAGAGACCCAGTACTTC. Amino acid sequence: CASSPTWTGQETQYF.

Only one count was recorded for this clone. The chain employs TRBV6-4 and TRBJ1-5; no clear D. Trimming cost V 6 bases and J 4 bases, with 19 bases left between them. This CDR3 is 16 amino acids long. From germline, CDR1 is MRHNA and CDR2 SNTAGT. For the CDR3, the DNA is TGTGCCAGCAGGCCTACAAGCACAATGGGGAATCAGCCCCAGCATTTT. The encoded protein is CASRPTSTMGNQPQHF.

The chain employs TRBV18 and TRBJ1-1, with no clear D. The CDR3 contains 14 residues. Germline V gene sequence: CDR1 KGHSH, CDR2 LQKENI. Trimming left V 6 bases short and J 0 bases short, with 11 bases between. In nucleotides, the CDR3 is TGTGCCAGCTCCATGGATTACATGAACACTGAAGCTTTCTTT. Translation: CASSMDYMNTEAFF. Full variable domain (outside the CDR3, taken from reference TRBV18 and TRBJ1-1): NAGVMQNPRHLVRRRGQEARLRCSPMKGHSHVYWYRQLPEEGLKFMVYLQKENIIDESGMPKERFSAEFPKEGPSILRIQQVVRGDSAAYFCASSMDYMNTEAFFGQGTRLTVV.

The V call is TRBV5-8, the J call TRBJ1-1; D remains unclear. From germline, CDR1 is SGHTS and CDR2 YDEGEE. CDR3 length equals 11 residues. V dropped 4 bases and J dropped 9 bases, with 10 bases sitting between them. The CDR3 nucleotides are TGTGCCAGCAGCATACATGAACAAGCTTTCTTT. Amino acid sequence: CASSIHEQAFF.

This rearrangement joins TRBV18 to TRBJ1-2; 7 nucleotides match TRBD1. The CDR3 is 14 amino acids. V lost 3 bases, J lost 4 bases, and 5 bases stayed unmatched. Germline V CDR1 and CDR2: KGHSH, LQKENI. CDR3 in amino acids: CASSPVAGGYGYTF. CDR3 bases: TGTGCCAGCTCACCCGTGGCAGGGGGCTATGGCTACACCTTC.

The chain is built from TRBV6-5 and TRBJ2-1; TRBD2 aligns across 9 bases. Germline assignment: CDR1 MNHEY and CDR2 SVGAGI. The ends lost 6 bases at V and 8 bases at J; junction bases unmatched: 5. CDR3 size: 13 residues. The CDR3 reads CASRRGGADEQFF. CDR3 DNA: TGTGCCAGCAGACGCGGGGGGGCGGATGAGCAGTTCTTC.

This rearrangement joins TRBV3-1 (or the pseudogene TRBV3-2) to TRBJ1-1; D is ambiguous. Germline V gives CDR1 LGHDT, CDR2 YNNKEL (reference sequence). This CDR3 is built from 14 residues. V was shortened by 4 bases and J by 4 bases, with 13 bases between the two germline ends. This CDR3 reads CASSRAGSVTEAFF. As DNA, the CDR3 is TGTGCCAGCAGCCGGGCGGGGAGCGTCACTGAAGCTTTCTTT.

A single count supports this clone. The V gene is TRBV6-2 or TRBV6-3, the J gene TRBJ2-5; 10 nucleotides agree with TRBD2. Losses at the gene ends were 6 bases for V and 7 bases for J; bases not matched to a gene: 14. Germline-derived CDR1 and CDR2 are MNHEY and SVGEGT. The CDR3 is 16 residues long. CDR3: CASSPRASGGVGTQYF. In DNA form, the CDR3 reads TGTGCCAGCAGCCCCCGGGCGAGCGGGGGGGTCGGGACCCAGTACTTC.

There are a few counts of this clone. The chain recombines TRBV2 with TRBJ1-4, with TRBD1 matching over 7 bases. The CDR3 contains 15 residues. Per germline, CDR1 SNHLY and CDR2 FYNNEI. V shed 4 bases, J shed 4 bases, and the junction held 6 bases outside the gene matches. The CDR3 is CASSGTGTVNEKLFF. CDR3 nucleotides: TGTGCCAGCAGTGGGACCGGGACAGTTAATGAAAAACTGTTTTTT.